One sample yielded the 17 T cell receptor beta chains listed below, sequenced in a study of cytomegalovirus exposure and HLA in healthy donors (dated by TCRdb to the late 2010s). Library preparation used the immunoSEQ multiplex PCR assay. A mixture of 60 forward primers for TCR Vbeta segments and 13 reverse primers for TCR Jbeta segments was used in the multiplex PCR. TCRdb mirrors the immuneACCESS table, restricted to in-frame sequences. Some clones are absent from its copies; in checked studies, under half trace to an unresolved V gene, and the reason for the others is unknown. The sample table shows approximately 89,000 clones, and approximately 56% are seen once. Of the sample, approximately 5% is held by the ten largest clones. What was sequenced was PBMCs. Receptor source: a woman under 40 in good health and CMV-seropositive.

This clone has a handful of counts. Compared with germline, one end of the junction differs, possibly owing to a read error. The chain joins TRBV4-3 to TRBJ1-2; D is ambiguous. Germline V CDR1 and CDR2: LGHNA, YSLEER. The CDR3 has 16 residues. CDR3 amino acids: CASSQDPPITTTDYPF. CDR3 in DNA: TGCGCCAGCAGCCAAGATCCTCCCATCACCACTACCGACTACCCCTTC.

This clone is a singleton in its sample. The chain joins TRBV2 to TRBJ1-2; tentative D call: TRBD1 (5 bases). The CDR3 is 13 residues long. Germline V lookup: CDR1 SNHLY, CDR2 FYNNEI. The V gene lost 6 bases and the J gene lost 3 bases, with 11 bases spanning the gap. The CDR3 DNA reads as TGTGCCAGCAGAGATCTAGGGGACTATGGCTACACCTTC. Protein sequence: CASRDLGDYGYTF.

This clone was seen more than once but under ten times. DNA of the CDR3: TGTGCCAGCTCACCACGGCAGGGGTTTGCTGTGGGCACTGAAGCTTTCTTT. This translates into CASSPRQGFAVGTEAFF. This sequence joins TRBV18 and TRBJ1-1; weak D call: TRBD1 (6 bases). V shed 1 base and J shed 4 bases, with 19 bases lying between them. The CDR3 runs 17 residues. CDR1 is KGHSH, CDR2 LQKENI, per germline.

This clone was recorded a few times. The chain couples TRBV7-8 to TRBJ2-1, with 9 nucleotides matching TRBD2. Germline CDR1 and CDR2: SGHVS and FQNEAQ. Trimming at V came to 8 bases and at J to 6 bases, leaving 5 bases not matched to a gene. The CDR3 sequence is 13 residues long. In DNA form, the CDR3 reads TGTGCCAGCCTAGCGGGGATTGGCAATGAGCAGTTCTTC. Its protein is CASLAGIGNEQFF.

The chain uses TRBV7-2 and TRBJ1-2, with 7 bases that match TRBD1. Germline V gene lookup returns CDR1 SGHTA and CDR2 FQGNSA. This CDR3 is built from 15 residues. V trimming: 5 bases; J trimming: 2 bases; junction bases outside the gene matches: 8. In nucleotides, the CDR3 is TGTGCCAGCAGCAAGAGGTGGGACAGCAACTATGGCTACACCTTC. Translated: CASSKRWDSNYGYTF.

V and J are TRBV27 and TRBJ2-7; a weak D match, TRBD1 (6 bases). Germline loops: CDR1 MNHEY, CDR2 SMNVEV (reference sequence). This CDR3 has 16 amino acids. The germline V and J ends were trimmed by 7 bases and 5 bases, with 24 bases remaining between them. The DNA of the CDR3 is TGTGCCAGCATAACTCTGGGACAAAGCTGGCCCCACGAGCAGTACTTC. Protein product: CASITLGQSWPHEQYF.

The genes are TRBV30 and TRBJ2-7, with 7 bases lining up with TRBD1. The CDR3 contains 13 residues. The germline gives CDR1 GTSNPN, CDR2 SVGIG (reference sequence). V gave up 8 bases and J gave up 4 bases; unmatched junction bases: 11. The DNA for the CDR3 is TGTGCCGGAGCAGGGAAGGGGGCTTACGAGCAGTACTTC. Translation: CAGAGKGAYEQYF.

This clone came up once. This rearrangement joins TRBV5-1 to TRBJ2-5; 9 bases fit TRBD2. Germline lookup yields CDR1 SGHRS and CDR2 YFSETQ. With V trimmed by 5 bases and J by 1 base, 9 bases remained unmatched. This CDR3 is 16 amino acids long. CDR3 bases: TGCGCCAGCAGTGGCGGGGGGGCCAAAAGCCAAGAGACCCAGTACTTC. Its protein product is CASSGGGAKSQETQYF. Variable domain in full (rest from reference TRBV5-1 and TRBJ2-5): KAGVTQTPRYLIKTRGQQVTLSCSPISGHRSVSWYQQTPGQGLQFLFEYFSETQRNKGNFPGRFSGRQFSNSRSEMNVSTLELGDSALYLCASSGGGAKSQETQYFGPGTRLLVL.

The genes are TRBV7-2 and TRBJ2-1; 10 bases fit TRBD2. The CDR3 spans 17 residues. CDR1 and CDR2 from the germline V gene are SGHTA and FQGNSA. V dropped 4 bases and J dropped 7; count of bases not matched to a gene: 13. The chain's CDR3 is CASSSPLAGDLVNEQFF. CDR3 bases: TGTGCCAGCAGCTCACCCCTAGCGGGGGATTTGGTGAATGAGCAGTTCTTC. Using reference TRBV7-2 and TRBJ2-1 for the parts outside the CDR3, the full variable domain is GAGVSQSPSNKVTEKGKDVELRCDPISGHTALYWYRQSLGQGLEFLIYFQGNSAPDKSGLPSDRFSAERTGGSVSTLTIQRTQQEDSAVYLCASSSPLAGDLVNEQFFGPGTRLTVL.

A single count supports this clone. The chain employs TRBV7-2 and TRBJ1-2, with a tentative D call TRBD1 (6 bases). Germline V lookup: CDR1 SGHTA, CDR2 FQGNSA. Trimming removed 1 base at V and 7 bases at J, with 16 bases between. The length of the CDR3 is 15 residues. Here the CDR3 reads CASSLVPQGMSGYTF. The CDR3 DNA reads TGTGCCAGCAGCTTAGTGCCCCAGGGGATGAGTGGCTACACCTTC.

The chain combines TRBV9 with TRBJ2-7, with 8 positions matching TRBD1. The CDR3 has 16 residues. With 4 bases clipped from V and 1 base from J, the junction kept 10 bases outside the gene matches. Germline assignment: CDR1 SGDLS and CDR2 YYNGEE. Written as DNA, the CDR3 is TGTGCCAGCAGCCCGAGGACAGGGAGTATGTCCTACGAGCAGTACTTC. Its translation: CASSPRTGSMSYEQYF.

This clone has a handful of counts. For the CDR3, the DNA is TGTGCCAGCAGCAGGACAGGTGAAAAACTGTTTTTT. Translating it yields CASSRTGEKLFF. The V call is TRBV28, the J call TRBJ1-4, with 7 bases lining up with TRBD1. V was clipped by 6 bases and J by 7 bases; unmatched bases: 2. Germline lookup yields CDR1 MDHEN and CDR2 SYDVKM. The CDR3 has 12 amino acids.

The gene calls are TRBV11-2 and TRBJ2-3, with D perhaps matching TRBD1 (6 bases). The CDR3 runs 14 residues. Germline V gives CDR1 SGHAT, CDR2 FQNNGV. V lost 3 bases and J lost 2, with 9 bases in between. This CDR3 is CASSFGQNTDTQYF. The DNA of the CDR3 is TGTGCCAGCAGCTTCGGACAGAACACAGATACGCAGTATTTT.

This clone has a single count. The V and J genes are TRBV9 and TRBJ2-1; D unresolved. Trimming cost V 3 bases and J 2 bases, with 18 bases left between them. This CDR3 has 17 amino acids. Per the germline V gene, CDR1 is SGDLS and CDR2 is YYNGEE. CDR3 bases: TGTGCCAGCAGCGCGGGTTCCGCGACTCCTACCTACAATGAGCAGTTCTTC. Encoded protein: CASSAGSATPTYNEQFF. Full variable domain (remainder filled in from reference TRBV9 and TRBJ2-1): DSGVTQTPKHLITATGQRVTLRCSPRSGDLSVYWYQQSLDQGLQFLIQYYNGEERAKGNILERFSAQQFPDLHSELNLSSLELGDSALYFCASSAGSATPTYNEQFFGPGTRLTVL.

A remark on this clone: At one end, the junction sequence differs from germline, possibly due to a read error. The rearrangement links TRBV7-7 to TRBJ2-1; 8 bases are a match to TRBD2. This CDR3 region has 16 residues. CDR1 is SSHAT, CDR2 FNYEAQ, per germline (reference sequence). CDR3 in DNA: TGTGCTAGCAGCCCACAACCGGGGGGACTAGGGGGTGAGCAGTTCTTC. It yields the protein CASSPQPGGLGGEQFF.

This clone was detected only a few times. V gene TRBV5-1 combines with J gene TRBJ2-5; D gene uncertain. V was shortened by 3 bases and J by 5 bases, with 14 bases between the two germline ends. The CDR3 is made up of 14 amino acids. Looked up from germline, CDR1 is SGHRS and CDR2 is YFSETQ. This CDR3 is CASSSQSQKETQYF. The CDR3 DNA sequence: TGCGCCAGCAGCTCTCAGTCTCAGAAGGAGACCCAGTACTTC.

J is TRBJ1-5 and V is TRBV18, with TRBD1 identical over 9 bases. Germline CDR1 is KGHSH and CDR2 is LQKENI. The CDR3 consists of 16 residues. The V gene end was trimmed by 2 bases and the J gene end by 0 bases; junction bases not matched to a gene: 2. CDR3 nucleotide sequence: TGTGCCAGCTCACCAAGGACAGGGGTTAGCAATCAGCCCCAGCATTTT. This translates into CASSPRTGVSNQPQHF.